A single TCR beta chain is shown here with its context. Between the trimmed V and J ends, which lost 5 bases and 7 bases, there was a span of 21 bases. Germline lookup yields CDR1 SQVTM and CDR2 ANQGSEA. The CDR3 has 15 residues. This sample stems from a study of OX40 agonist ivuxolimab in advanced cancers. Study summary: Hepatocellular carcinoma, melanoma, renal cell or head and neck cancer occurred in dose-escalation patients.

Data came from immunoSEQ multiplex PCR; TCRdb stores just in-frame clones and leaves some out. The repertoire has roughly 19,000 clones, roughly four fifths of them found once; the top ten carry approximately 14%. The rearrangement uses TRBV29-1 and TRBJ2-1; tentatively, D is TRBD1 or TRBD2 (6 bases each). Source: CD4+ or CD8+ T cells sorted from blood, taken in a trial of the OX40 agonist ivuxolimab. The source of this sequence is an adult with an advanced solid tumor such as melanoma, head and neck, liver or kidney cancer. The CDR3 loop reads CSVRGGGIGGNEQFF. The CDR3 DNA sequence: TGCAGCGTTCGGGGAGGCGGGATAGGGGGAAATGAGCAGTTCTTC.